The 24 T cell receptor beta chains below all came from one sample that was sequenced in a study of cytomegalovirus exposure and HLA in healthy donors. Amplification used 60 Vbeta primers and 13 Jbeta primers. Profiled with immunoSEQ multiplex PCR; TCRdb holds only in-frame clones, not every one. The sample has some 130,000 clones, approximately 80% seen once; the top ten hold about 1.2%. The sequencing input was PBMCs. The source is a girl aged 2-9 years in good health and CMV-seronegative.

The V call is TRBV7-9, the J call TRBJ2-7, with 7 positions matching TRBD1. The germline CDR1 and CDR2 sequences are SEHNR and FQNEAQ (reference sequence). This CDR3 is 15 amino acids long. V dropped 1 base and J dropped 4; count of bases not matched to a gene: 7. This chain's CDR3 is CASSLGQGSGYEQYF. Here the CDR3 DNA reads TGTGCCAGCAGCTTAGGACAGGGATCTGGGTACGAGCAGTACTTC.

This chain connects TRBV11-2 to TRBJ1-1; a possible D gene is TRBD1 (5 bases). The ends were cut back, 7 bases at V and 3 bases at J, with 9 bases in the middle. Germline CDR1 is SGHAT and CDR2 is FQNNGV. This CDR3 region has 12 residues. CDR3 in DNA: TGTGCCAGCACAGGGATAGACACTGAAGCTTTCTTT. It translates to CASTGIDTEAFF.

The CDR3 here is CASSSLTGVYEQYF. The CDR3 bases are TGTGCCAGCAGCTCCCTTACAGGGGTTTACGAGCAGTACTTC. This chain connects TRBV7-9 to TRBJ2-7; TRBD1 aligns across 7 bases. The CDR3 consists of 14 residues. The trim removed 4 bases at V and 4 bases at J, leaving 7 bases unmatched. Germline V gives CDR1 SEHNR, CDR2 FQNEAQ (reference sequence).

The rearrangement links TRBV11-2 to TRBJ1-5, with a possible D match to TRBD1 (6 bases). The CDR3 length is 15 residues. The germline V gene has CDR1 SGHAT and CDR2 FQNNGV. V shed 2 bases and J shed 4 bases, with 12 bases lying between them. CDR3 sequence reads: CASSLCRTANQPQHF. The CDR3 coding sequence is TGTGCCAGCAGCTTATGCCGGACAGCGAATCAGCCCCAGCATTTT.

V is TRBV28 and J is TRBJ1-2; TRBD1 matches at 11 bases. The CDR3 sequence is 16 residues long. Unmatched junction bases numbered 10, after V lost 6 bases and J lost 4 bases. Germline V gene data show CDR1 as MDHEN and CDR2 as SYDVKM. CDR3 amino acids: CASRSPGQGEAYGYTF. The CDR3, as DNA: TGTGCCAGCAGAAGTCCGGGACAGGGGGAAGCCTATGGCTACACCTTC.

This rearrangement joins TRBV6-6 to TRBJ1-5; perhaps TRBD1 as D (5 bases). The CDR3 has 14 amino acids. Trimming took off 7 bases at V and 0 bases at J, with 10 bases between the two ends. Germline V gives CDR1 MNHNY, CDR2 SVGAGI (reference sequence). CDR3 residues: CASKDSHSNQPQHF. CDR3 in DNA: TGTGCCAGCAAAGACAGCCATAGCAATCAGCCCCAGCATTTT.

In its sample, this clone was seen once. The chain has TRBV4-3 and TRBJ1-1; TRBD1 matches at 7 bases. This CDR3 region has 14 residues. Germline trimming cut 4 bases from V and 3 bases from J; bases unmatched to any gene: 5. In germline, CDR1 is LGHNA, CDR2 YSLEER. This CDR3 reads CASSRGGMDTEAFF. As DNA, the CDR3 is TGCGCCAGCAGCCGAGGGGGCATGGACACTGAAGCTTTCTTT.

J is TRBJ1-4 and V is TRBV2, with D hard to call. The CDR3 is 15 amino acids. Germline V gene sequence: CDR1 SNHLY, CDR2 FYNNEI. V lost 6 bases to trimming and J lost 7 bases, with 18 bases between them. The CDR3 nucleotides read TGTGCCAGCAGGGAGGACCTCACGCTAGGTGAAAAACTGTTTTTT. This gives the protein CASREDLTLGEKLFF.

In DNA form, the CDR3 reads TGTGCCAGCAGTTACGGGGCCCTAGAGCAGTTCTTC. Translated: CASSYGALEQFF. The gene calls are TRBV6-6 and TRBJ2-1; possibly TRBD1 for D (5 bases). The germline V and J ends were trimmed by 2 bases and 10 bases, with 9 bases remaining between them. The CDR3 runs 12 residues. The V gene's germline CDR1 is MNHNY and CDR2 SVGAGI (reference sequence).

V is TRBV6-5 and J is TRBJ2-3, with D possibly TRBD2 on 6 matching bases. CDR1 MNHEY and CDR2 SVGAGI come from the germline V gene. Trimming pared 0 bases from V and 4 bases from J, leaving 8 bases between. The CDR3 sequence is 14 residues long. CDR3 DNA sequence: TGTGCCAGCAGTTACTCGGAGGGCCCAGATACGCAGTATTTT. It encodes CASSYSEGPDTQYF.

The chain couples TRBV4-2 to TRBJ2-3; D unresolved. V dropped 2 bases and J dropped 1 base, with 10 bases sitting between them. Germline CDR1 reads LGHNA; CDR2 reads YNFKEQ. This CDR3 has 15 amino acids. The CDR3 DNA follows: TGTGCCAGCAGCCAACGAATTACTGGCACAGATACGCAGTATTTT. This codes for CASSQRITGTDTQYF.

The chain's CDR3 is CASSFGSGWTYNEQFF. DNA for the CDR3: TGTGCCAGCAGTTTCGGGTCAGGGTGGACCTACAATGAGCAGTTCTTC. The chain combines TRBV28 with TRBJ2-1; the D gene is possibly TRBD1 (5 bases). Germline V gene sequence: CDR1 MDHEN, CDR2 SYDVKM. V was cut by 3 bases and J by 2 bases, with 14 bases left in between. This CDR3 has 16 residues. Drawing the rest from reference TRBV28 and TRBJ2-1, the complete variable domain is DVKVTQSSRYLVKRTGEKVFLECVQDMDHENMFWYRQDPGLGLRLIYFSYDVKMKEKGDIPEGYSVSREKKERFSLILESASTNQTSMYLCASSFGSGWTYNEQFFGPGTRLTVL.

V is TRBV7-6 and J is TRBJ2-3; 7 positions match TRBD2. V lost 3 bases and J lost 3; bases outside the gene matches: 6. This CDR3 region has 15 residues. In germline, CDR1 is SGHVS, CDR2 FNYEAQ. CDR3 protein: CASSLNGGGTDTQYF. CDR3 DNA: TGTGCCAGCAGCTTGAATGGCGGGGGTACAGATACGCAGTATTTT.

J is TRBJ2-4 and V is TRBV4-1; D is uncertain. V was pared by 3 bases and J by 9 bases, with 6 bases between. Germline lookup yields CDR1 MGHRA and CDR2 YSYEKL. The CDR3 is 11 amino acids. The CDR3 loop is CASSHPGIQYF. CDR3 DNA: TGCGCCAGCAGCCACCCGGGCATTCAGTACTTC.

The CDR3 loop reads CASLQAGPRAYNEQFF. The CDR3 region has the DNA TGTGCCAGCCTTCAAGCGGGACCTAGGGCCTACAATGAGCAGTTCTTC. V usage is TRBV11-2 and J usage is TRBJ2-1, with 7 bases matching TRBD2. Germline-derived CDR1 and CDR2 are SGHAT and FQNNGV. The trim removed 8 bases at V and 2 bases at J, leaving 12 bases unmatched. This CDR3 contains 16 residues.

The V and J genes are TRBV4-3 and TRBJ2-7; 10 bases are a match to TRBD1. Trimming took 0 bases from V and 6 from J; bases not matched to a gene: 11. The CDR3 has 17 residues. CDR1 is LGHNA, CDR2 YSLEER, per germline. The CDR3 bases are TGCGCCAGCAGCCAAGATCTTCTCTGGACAGGGGGTAGCGAGCAGTACTTC. This encodes CASSQDLLWTGGSEQYF.

The chain has TRBV5-6 and TRBJ2-5; TRBD1 aligns across 9 bases. Germline assignment: CDR1 SGHDT and CDR2 YYEEEE. After removal of 4 bases from V and 4 bases from J, the junction contained 2 bases not matched to a gene. The CDR3 is 13 amino acids. CDR3 in amino acids: CASSRTGVETQYF. The CDR3 coding sequence is TGTGCCAGCAGCAGGACAGGGGTAGAGACCCAGTACTTC. Based on the CDR3 plus reference TRBV5-6 and TRBJ2-5, the full variable domain is DAGVTQSPTHLIKTRGQQVTLRCSPKSGHDTVSWYQQALGQGPQFIFQYYEEEERQRGNFPDRFSGHQFPNYSSELNVNALLLGDSALYLCASSRTGVETQYFGPGTRLLVL.

Here the CDR3 reads CASSFGTSGSTDTQYF. DNA of the CDR3: TGCGCCAGCAGCTTCGGGACTAGCGGGAGCACAGATACGCAGTATTTT. The chain uses TRBV5-1 and TRBJ2-3; 12 bases fit TRBD2. This CDR3 region has 16 residues. V lost 2 bases and J lost 0; bases outside the gene matches: 1. Germline V gene lookup returns CDR1 SGHRS and CDR2 YFSETQ.

This rearrangement joins TRBV7-9 to TRBJ2-1, with 11 bases fitting TRBD2. Germline V gene sequence: CDR1 SEHNR, CDR2 FQNEAQ (reference sequence). This CDR3 is 17 amino acids long. V gave up 0 bases and J gave up 6 bases; unmatched junction bases: 7. CDR3 protein: CASSLARGTSGRNEQFF. DNA for the CDR3: TGTGCCAGCAGCTTAGCGCGCGGGACTAGCGGACGCAATGAGCAGTTCTTC.

The chain couples TRBV11-3 to TRBJ2-1; 7 nucleotides agree with TRBD2. The CDR3 is 11 amino acids. J lost 8 bases, V lost 9 bases, and 4 bases had no gene match. Germline assignment: CDR1 SGHNT and CDR2 YENEEA. In nucleotides, the CDR3 is TGTGCCAGTAGCGGGCGTGATGAGCAGTTCTTC. As protein: CASSGRDEQFF. The whole variable domain, filled in from reference TRBV11-3 and TRBJ2-1, reads EAGVVQSPRYKIIEKKQPVAFWCNPISGHNTLYWYLQNLGQGPELLIRYENEEAVDDSQLPKDRFSAERLKGVDSTLKIQPAELGDSAVYLCASSGRDEQFFGPGTRLTVL.

The rearrangement links TRBV15 to TRBJ2-7; 12 bases fit TRBD2. Germline CDR1 and CDR2: LNHNV and YYDKDF (reference sequence). The CDR3 consists of 18 residues. Trimming removed 0 bases from V and 4 bases from J; junction bases left unmatched: 10. This chain's CDR3 is CATSRDLTTSGRLYEQYF. Here the CDR3 DNA reads TGTGCCACCAGCAGAGATCTCACGACTAGCGGGAGATTGTACGAGCAGTACTTC.

DNA for the CDR3: TGTGCCAGCTTAAGCGGGAGAAGTACAGATACGCAGTATTTT. It translates to CASLSGRSTDTQYF. The V gene is TRBV6-4, the J gene TRBJ2-3; TRBD2 matches 8 bases. This CDR3 has 14 residues. Germline CDR1 reads MRHNA; CDR2 reads SNTAGT. Germline trimming cut 8 bases from V and 3 bases from J; bases unmatched to any gene: 7.

This clone showed up just a few times. The chain carries TRBV5-6 and TRBJ2-3; D remains unclear. The CDR3 spans 11 residues. V dropped 2 bases and J dropped 4 bases, with 2 bases sitting between them. From germline, CDR1 is SGHDT and CDR2 YYEEEE. CDR3 residues: CASSFADTQYF. The CDR3 DNA follows: TGTGCCAGCAGCTTCGCAGATACGCAGTATTTT. The entire variable domain, with the rest obtained from reference TRBV5-6 and TRBJ2-3, is as follows: DAGVTQSPTHLIKTRGQQVTLRCSPKSGHDTVSWYQQALGQGPQFIFQYYEEEERQRGNFPDRFSGHQFPNYSSELNVNALLLGDSALYLCASSFADTQYFGPGTRLTVL.

The rearrangement uses TRBV27 and TRBJ1-2, with D unresolved. The germline V gene has CDR1 MNHEY and CDR2 SMNVEV (reference sequence). The V end lost 6 bases, the J end lost 4 bases, and 12 bases lay between the germline ends. The CDR3 totals 13 residues. The CDR3 reads CASSGGLGYGYTF. CDR3 coding DNA: TGTGCCAGCAGCGGCGGGCTAGGCTATGGCTACACCTTC.